Listed here are 11 T cell receptor beta chains from one sample, sequenced in a study of blood T cell repertoires in COVID-19. The assay was immunoSEQ multiplex PCR, and TCRdb's table has in-frame clones only and misses some. Among 210,000 or so clones listed, 88% were seen once. The specimen was peripheral blood. These receptors originate from a woman between 55 and 75 years old with acute or convalescent COVID-19.

The CDR3 DNA follows: TGTGCCTGGATCAGTAGCGGGAGGTTAGGACTCGAGCAGTACTTC. This encodes CAWISSGRLGLEQYF. The chain recombines TRBV30 with TRBJ2-7; TRBD2 matches at 10 bases. The germline CDR1 and CDR2 sequences are GTSNPN and SVGIG (reference sequence). The CDR3 extends over 15 amino acids. V dropped 4 bases and J dropped 6; count of bases not matched to a gene: 12.

The chain links TRBV7-9 to TRBJ2-7, with 7 bases lining up with TRBD1. V was clipped by 3 bases and J by 6 bases; unmatched bases: 11. Per germline, CDR1 SEHNR and CDR2 FQNEAQ (reference sequence). This CDR3 has 15 residues. The CDR3 reads CASSLTGTDHREQYF. CDR3 nucleotides: TGTGCCAGCAGCTTGACCGGGACAGATCATCGCGAGCAGTACTTC.

The chain joins TRBV12-5 to TRBJ1-4, with a tentative D call TRBD1 (5 bases). Trimming removed 6 bases at V and 1 base at J, with 24 bases between. CDR3 length equals 19 residues. Germline CDR1 LGHNT, CDR2 FRNRAP. The CDR3 loop is CASGPYHRQTEVTNEKLFF. CDR3 DNA sequence: TGTGCTAGTGGCCCGTATCACCGACAGACGGAAGTAACTAATGAAAAACTGTTTTTT. Using reference TRBV12-5 and TRBJ1-4 for the parts outside the CDR3, the full variable domain is DARVTQTPRHKVTEMGQEVTMRCQPILGHNTVFWYRQTMMQGLELLAYFRNRAPLDDSGMPKDRFSAEMPDATLATLKIQPSEPRDSAVYFCASGPYHRQTEVTNEKLFFGSGTQLSVL.

The rearrangement joins TRBV13 to TRBJ2-7; TRBD2 is a possible D gene (7 bases). V lost 1 base and J lost 2, with 12 bases in between. Germline V lookup: CDR1 PRHDT, CDR2 FYEKMQ (reference sequence). The CDR3 contains 15 residues. CDR3 in amino acids: CASSLEGGVPYEQYF. CDR3 nucleotides: TGTGCCAGCAGCTTAGAGGGGGGGGTGCCCTACGAGCAGTACTTC.

The V and J genes are TRBV2 and TRBJ1-2, with TRBD1 matching 8 bases. From germline, CDR1 is SNHLY and CDR2 FYNNEI. The CDR3 is 15 residues long. V gave up 3 bases and J gave up 8 bases; unmatched junction bases: 11. The CDR3 region is CASSEWDRLAGGYTF. CDR3 coding DNA: TGTGCCAGCAGTGAGTGGGACAGGCTAGCGGGGGGCTACACCTTC.

This chain connects TRBV7-9 to TRBJ1-6; D uncertain. CDR1 and CDR2 from the germline V gene are SEHNR and FQNEAQ (reference sequence). V lost 5 bases, J lost 6 bases, and 11 bases lay in between. The CDR3 has 14 residues. The CDR3 loop reads CASSKEGSNSPLHF. Written as DNA, the CDR3 is TGTGCCAGCAGCAAGGAGGGCAGTAATTCACCCCTCCACTTT.

The rearrangement links TRBV11-2 to TRBJ1-1, with D possibly TRBD1 on 6 matching bases. This CDR3 region has 13 residues. V was clipped by 3 bases and J by 6 bases, with 11 bases between them. Germline CDR1 and CDR2: SGHAT and FQNNGV. The CDR3 region is CASSLAGESEAFF. The CDR3 DNA reads as TGTGCCAGCAGCTTGGCAGGGGAGTCTGAAGCTTTCTTT.

V is TRBV4-1 and J is TRBJ2-7, with 15 bases matching TRBD2. The germline CDR1 and CDR2 sequences are MGHRA and YSYEKL. The CDR3 has 18 residues. V lost 8 bases and J lost 0; bases outside the gene matches: 11. CDR3 DNA sequence: TGCGCCAGCGATGACGGGACTAGCGGGAGGAGGAGCTCCTACGAGCAGTACTTC. This sequence encodes CASDDGTSGRRSSYEQYF.

The gene calls are TRBV7-8 and TRBJ2-2, with TRBD1 matching 12 bases. With V trimmed by 4 bases and J by 5 bases, 8 bases remained unmatched. CDR3 size: 17 residues. The germline V gene encodes CDR1 SGHVS and CDR2 FQNEAQ. Here the CDR3 reads CASSSTRDRGRTGELFF. CDR3 DNA: TGTGCCAGCAGCTCAACCCGGGACAGGGGGCGAACCGGGGAGCTGTTTTTT.

This clone has only one observation. V is TRBV19 and J is TRBJ1-2; D is unresolved. This CDR3 is built from 13 residues. Germline lookup yields CDR1 LNHDA and CDR2 SQIVND (reference sequence). V lost 3 bases and J 4 bases, leaving 9 bases between the germline ends. Here the CDR3 DNA reads TGTGCCAGTAGTATGTCGGGAGTCTATGGCTACACCTTC. Translating gives CASSMSGVYGYTF.

The chain uses TRBV6-4 and TRBJ2-2; 7 bases match TRBD1. The CDR3 runs 16 residues. Germline values: CDR1 MRHNA, CDR2 SNTAGT. J was trimmed by 2 bases and V by 6 bases; bases with no gene match: 9. The CDR3 is CASRRDGTVNTGELFF. The CDR3 region has the DNA TGTGCCAGCAGGAGGGACGGGACAGTCAACACCGGGGAGCTGTTTTTT.